A single sample gave rise to the 13 T cell receptor beta chains below, sequenced in a study of blood T cell repertoires in COVID-19. This table comes from immunoSEQ multiplex PCR, and its TCRdb copy is limited to in-frame clones, with some not included. In the table there are about 200,000 clones, about 90% of which are singletons. Material: PBMCs or T cells enriched from blood (not recorded which). These receptors came from a woman aged 18 to 35 who had recovered from COVID-19.

The CDR3 spells CASSLDSPYEQYF. CDR3 nucleotide sequence: TGCGCCAGCAGCTTGGACAGTCCCTACGAGCAGTACTTC. The J gene is TRBJ2-7, the V gene TRBV5-1; D ambiguous. The V end lost 0 bases, the J end lost 2 bases, and 6 bases lay between the germline ends. The CDR3 length is 13 residues. Germline CDR1 is SGHRS and CDR2 is YFSETQ.

DNA of the CDR3: TGCGCCAGCAGCTTGGCAACGGGACAGGGGGCGCAATCTGGCTACACCTTC. This sequence encodes CASSLATGQGAQSGYTF. The genes are TRBV5-1 and TRBJ1-2; 12 nucleotides agree with TRBD1. Trimming took 0 bases from V and 7 from J; bases not matched to a gene: 10. The germline V gene has CDR1 SGHRS and CDR2 YFSETQ. The CDR3 covers 17 residues.

The rearrangement links TRBV30 to TRBJ2-7, with D possibly matching TRBD2 (5 bases). Germline CDR1 GTSNPN, CDR2 SVGIG (reference sequence). This CDR3 has 13 amino acids. V was cut by 0 bases and J by 3 bases, with 9 bases left in between. Here the CDR3 DNA reads TGTGCCTGGAGTGTCGGGGATAACTACGAGCAGTACTTC. Protein: CAWSVGDNYEQYF.

The chain is built from TRBV30 and TRBJ2-1, with 9 bases aligning to TRBD2. CDR1 is GTSNPN and CDR2 is SVGIG in the germline V gene (reference sequence). This CDR3 is built from 13 residues. Unmatched junction bases numbered 3, after V lost 5 bases and J lost 4 bases. The CDR3 nucleotides read TGTGCCTGGTCTAGCGGGGCGTACAATGAGCAGTTCTTC. It encodes CAWSSGAYNEQFF.

The chain uses TRBV19 and TRBJ2-4, with TRBD2 identical over 9 bases. The CDR3 consists of 18 residues. Per the germline V gene, CDR1 is LNHDA and CDR2 is SQIVND (reference sequence). The J segment lost 10 bases and the V segment lost 4 bases, leaving 20 bases of the junction unmatched. The CDR3 here is CASSRGVAGAKGLGIQYF. DNA for the CDR3: TGTGCCAGTAGTAGAGGAGTAGCGGGGGCTAAAGGTTTGGGAATTCAGTACTTC.

This clone was observed a single time. V usage is TRBV18 and J usage is TRBJ1-4; 8 bases are a match to TRBD1. With 3 bases clipped from V and 8 bases from J, the junction kept 8 bases outside the gene matches. This CDR3 has 15 amino acids. Germline V gene sequence: CDR1 KGHSH, CDR2 LQKENI. The CDR3 here is CASSPQQGVEEKLFF. As DNA, the CDR3 is TGTGCCAGCTCACCCCAACAGGGGGTGGAGGAAAAACTGTTTTTT. Complete variable domain (other parts from reference TRBV18 and TRBJ1-4): NAGVMQNPRHLVRRRGQEARLRCSPMKGHSHVYWYRQLPEEGLKFMVYLQKENIIDESGMPKERFSAEFPKEGPSILRIQQVVRGDSAAYFCASSPQQGVEEKLFFGSGTQLSVL.

V and J are TRBV7-6 and TRBJ2-7; 10 nucleotides match TRBD1. The CDR3 is 13 amino acids. Looked up from germline, CDR1 is SGHVS and CDR2 is FNYEAQ. J lost 2 bases, V lost 5 bases, and 0 bases had no gene match. The CDR3 loop is CASSGTGAYEQYF. The CDR3 DNA is TGTGCCAGCAGCGGGACAGGGGCCTACGAGCAGTACTTC.

Comments on this clone: Germline is not matched at one junction end, which may reflect a read error. The rearrangement uses TRBV6-1 and TRBJ1-1, with 8 bases identical to TRBD1. This CDR3 has 16 residues. Germline CDR1 MNHNS, CDR2 SASEGT. In nucleotides, the CDR3 is TGTGCCAGCAGTGAAGCTACCCGGGACAGGCGAAGTCCCTTATTTTTT. Its translation: CASSEATRDRRSPLFF.

The V and J genes are TRBV6-5 and TRBJ1-5; D gene unclear. Between the trimmed V and J ends, which lost 11 bases and 8 bases, there was a span of 16 bases. Looked up from germline, CDR1 is MNHEY and CDR2 is SVGAGI. There are 12 residues in the CDR3. The CDR3 DNA follows: TGTGCCTGCCTTGGGTTCGGGGAGCCCCAGCATTTT. Translated, it gives CACLGFGEPQHF.

This clone is a singleton in its sample. Other nucleotide sequences from this sample produce the same CDR3. This rearrangement joins TRBV12-3 or TRBV12-4 to TRBJ1-2, with TRBD1 identical over 9 bases. V lost 6 bases and J lost 4; bases outside the gene matches: 3. CDR3 length: 13 residues. DNA of the CDR3: TGTGCCAGCAGCCCGACAGGGGGCTATGGCTACACCTTC. This codes for CASSPTGGYGYTF.

The V gene is TRBV4-1, the J gene TRBJ2-7; a possible D gene is TRBD2 (5 bases). The CDR3 is 14 amino acids. Germline CDR1 and CDR2: MGHRA and YSYEKL. Deletions cut 0 bases from V and 4 bases from J, with 10 bases between. The CDR3 DNA sequence: TGCGCCAGCAGCCAAGAAGACTACCTATACGAGCAGTACTTC. Encoded protein: CASSQEDYLYEQYF.

The gene calls are TRBV6-5 and TRBJ2-3; TRBD2 aligns across 8 bases. In germline, CDR1 is MNHEY, CDR2 SVGAGI. The length of the CDR3 is 15 residues. With 0 bases clipped from V and 4 bases from J, the junction kept 3 bases outside the gene matches. The CDR3: CASSYSGGGADTQYF. In DNA, the CDR3 is TGTGCCAGCAGTTACTCCGGGGGGGGTGCAGATACGCAGTATTTT.

The CDR3 here is CASSQVGGGENSPLHF. In DNA, the CDR3 is TGTGCCAGCAGCCAAGTAGGAGGGGGCGAAAATTCACCCCTCCACTTT. The genes are TRBV14 and TRBJ1-6, with 7 positions matching TRBD1. There are 16 residues in the CDR3. Trimming at V came to 1 base and at J to 7 bases, leaving 7 bases not matched to a gene. Germline lookup yields CDR1 SGHDN and CDR2 FVKESK.